Below, 18 T cell receptor beta chains from the same sample are listed, as sequenced in a study of blood T cell repertoires in COVID-19. Profiling relied on immunoSEQ multiplex PCR, and the TCRdb table lists in-frame clones only, not all of them. The repertoire holds 470,000 or so clones, with 87% as singletons. Input material: PBMCs or T cells enriched from blood (not recorded which). The receptors derive from a woman aged 18-29 years with acute COVID-19.

The sample holds a few counts of this clone. The chain is built from TRBV3-1 (or the pseudogene TRBV3-2) and TRBJ2-2, with 12 bases that match TRBD2. The V gene's germline CDR1 is LGHDT and CDR2 YNNKEL (reference sequence). J gave up 5 bases and V 4 bases, and 11 bases lay outside the gene matches. The CDR3 covers 18 residues. CDR3 residues: CASSRNRLAGVCTGELFF. The CDR3 bases are TGTGCCAGCAGCCGAAACAGACTAGCGGGAGTTTGTACCGGGGAGCTGTTTTTT.

The V call is TRBV24-1, the J call TRBJ1-6, with D possibly TRBD1 on 5 matching bases. V lost 9 bases to trimming and J lost 8 bases, with 16 bases between them. Germline CDR1 reads KGHDR; CDR2 reads SFDVKD. The CDR3 runs 14 residues. CDR3 nucleotides: TGTGCCACCGTTATACAGGAACTGCATTCACCCCTCCACTTT. Its translation is CATVIQELHSPLHF.

V is TRBV29-1 and J is TRBJ1-2, with D perhaps matching TRBD1 (6 bases). Germline loops: CDR1 SQVTM, CDR2 ANQGSEA. The CDR3 runs 11 residues. Trimming left V 6 bases short and J 6 bases short, with 11 bases between. The CDR3 loop is CSVRQGNGYTF. CDR3 DNA: TGCAGCGTGAGGCAGGGGAATGGCTACACCTTC.

The CDR3 sequence: CASSYFWLSQETQYF. DNA of the CDR3: TGTGCCAGCAGTTACTTCTGGCTCTCCCAAGAGACCCAGTACTTC. The rearrangement links TRBV6-5 to TRBJ2-5; D gene unclear. CDR3 length: 15 residues. Germline CDR1 is MNHEY and CDR2 is SVGAGI. Trimming stripped 1 base from V and 1 base from J, with 10 bases between.

V gene TRBV9 combines with J gene TRBJ1-1; the match to TRBD1 covers 9 bases. The V and J ends lost 8 bases and 2 bases, in that order; junction bases with no gene match: 7. The CDR3 is 14 residues long. Germline assignment: CDR1 SGDLS and CDR2 YYNGEE. The CDR3 spells CASQGQGSNTEAFF. CDR3 in DNA: TGTGCCAGTCAAGGACAGGGGTCAAACACTGAAGCTTTCTTT.

This clone was seen a single time. The genes are TRBV9 and TRBJ2-1, with TRBD2 matching 10 bases. CDR3 length: 16 residues. CDR1 SGDLS and CDR2 YYNGEE come from the germline V gene. V trimming: 0 bases; J trimming: 2 bases; junction bases outside the gene matches: 2. CDR3 nucleotide sequence: TGTGCCAGCAGCGTAGTAGCGGGAGGTGCCTACAATGAGCAGTTCTTC. Protein sequence: CASSVVAGGAYNEQFF.

The chain joins TRBV5-1 to TRBJ2-1, with 10 bases fitting TRBD2. Germline V gives CDR1 SGHRS, CDR2 YFSETQ. The length of the CDR3 is 14 residues. The V and J ends lost 5 bases and 9 bases, in that order; junction bases with no gene match: 8. CDR3 sequence reads: CASRNPSGSLEQFF. The CDR3 DNA reads as TGCGCCAGCAGGAACCCTAGCGGGAGCCTTGAGCAGTTCTTC.

The chain joins TRBV21-1 to TRBJ2-4; the table gives TRBD1 as D, unverified against the DNA. TRBV21-1 is a recognized pseudogene. This CDR3 comprises 18 residues. The CDR3, as DNA: TGTGCCAGCAGCTTTGGACAGGGTTTACGTCTAGCCAAAAACATTCAGTACTTC. Translation: CASSFGQGLRLAKNIQYF.

The chain links TRBV13 to TRBJ2-7; perhaps TRBD2 as D (6 bases). Trimming shortened V by 0 bases and J by 2 bases, and 11 bases separated the two germline ends. Germline V lookup: CDR1 PRHDT, CDR2 FYEKMQ (reference sequence). The CDR3 spans 15 residues. The CDR3 nucleotides read TGTGCCAGCAGCTTAGGCCTTAGCGGTACCTACGAGCAGTACTTC. Translated: CASSLGLSGTYEQYF.

Comment on this clone: Distinct nucleotide sequences in the sample also encode this CDR3. The chain carries TRBV5-1 and TRBJ1-5; 10 bases align to TRBD1. The CDR3 is made up of 14 amino acids. CDR1 and CDR2 (germline): SGHRS, YFSETQ. With V trimmed by 4 bases and J by 5 bases, 3 bases remained unmatched. The CDR3 loop reads CASSPGTGDQPQHF. The CDR3, as DNA: TGCGCCAGCAGCCCGGGGACAGGGGATCAGCCCCAGCATTTT.

The chain has TRBV11-2 and TRBJ1-4; 8 nucleotides agree with TRBD1. Germline V gene lookup returns CDR1 SGHAT and CDR2 FQNNGV. This CDR3 is 15 amino acids long. Germline trimming cut 5 bases from V and 6 bases from J; bases unmatched to any gene: 8. The CDR3 loop reads CASSNRGKYDEKLFF. The CDR3 DNA follows: TGTGCCAGCAGCAACAGGGGGAAGTATGATGAAAAACTGTTTTTT.

The chain employs TRBV6-4 and TRBJ1-1; 9 bases line up with TRBD1. The CDR3 extends over 13 amino acids. Germline V gives CDR1 MRHNA, CDR2 SNTAGT. Trimming at V came to 10 bases and at J to 1 base, leaving 4 bases not matched to a gene. The CDR3 loop reads CATRGQGNTEAFF. The DNA of the CDR3 is TGTGCCACACGGGGACAGGGGAACACTGAAGCTTTCTTT.

V and J are TRBV9 and TRBJ1-1, with 9 nucleotides matching TRBD1. V lost 2 bases and J lost 5; bases outside the gene matches: 7. This CDR3 is 15 amino acids long. Germline V gives CDR1 SGDLS, CDR2 YYNGEE. DNA for the CDR3: TGTGCCAGCAGCGTCTCGACAGGGGGTAGTACTGAAGCTTTCTTT. Protein product: CASSVSTGGSTEAFF.

The chain links TRBV18 to TRBJ1-2; 9 bases align to TRBD1. This CDR3 is 13 amino acids long. Germline V lookup: CDR1 KGHSH, CDR2 LQKENI. The junction had 4 bases not matched to a gene; V was cut back by 4 bases and J by 7 bases. This chain's CDR3 is CASSLQGQGGYTF. CDR3 sequence (DNA): TGTGCCAGCTCACTGCAGGGACAGGGTGGCTACACCTTC.

The chain links TRBV4-1 to TRBJ2-2; 10 bases agree with TRBD2. In germline, CDR1 is MGHRA, CDR2 YSYEKL. V gave up 5 bases and J gave up 3 bases; unmatched junction bases: 9. This CDR3 spans 17 amino acids. The CDR3 spells CASSGDSGRFDTGELFF. The CDR3 DNA reads TGCGCCAGCAGCGGAGATAGCGGGAGGTTTGACACCGGGGAGCTGTTTTTT.

The chain employs TRBV19 and TRBJ1-6; 8 bases fit TRBD1. Germline V gene data show CDR1 as LNHDA and CDR2 as SQIVND (reference sequence). V was clipped by 10 bases and J by 9 bases; unmatched bases: 8. This CDR3 contains 13 residues. In DNA, the CDR3 is TGTGCCACTCGACAGGGGTTCGCTTCACCCCTCCACTTT. This sequence encodes CATRQGFASPLHF.

CDR3 coding DNA: TGTGCCAGCACCCGTAATAAGGGGACAGAGGATAACTATGGCTACACCTTC. It specifies CASTRNKGTEDNYGYTF. This rearrangement joins TRBV7-9 to TRBJ1-2, with 7 bases aligning to TRBD1. The CDR3 loop spans 17 amino acids. J gave up 1 base and V 7 bases, and 15 bases lay outside the gene matches. In germline, CDR1 is SEHNR, CDR2 FQNEAQ (reference sequence).

The chain has TRBV7-8 and TRBJ1-6; 7 bases map to TRBD1. Germline V lookup: CDR1 SGHVS, CDR2 FQNEAQ. The CDR3 spans 15 residues. V shed 5 bases and J 10 bases; nucleotides not matched to a gene: 11. CDR3 DNA sequence: TGTGCCAGCAGCCCAAGCCAGGGGGTCGGCTCACCCCTCCACTTT. Protein product: CASSPSQGVGSPLHF.